This T cell receptor beta chain appears in the sequencing data of a study of tumour-infiltrating T cells in Burkitt lymphoma. On the study more broadly: Repertoire clonality predicted overall and progression-free survival.

Repertoires were generated with immunoSEQ multiplex PCR, while TCRdb's copy carries only in-frame clones and drops some. This sample carries 12,000 to 15,000 clones, 75% of them seen once, and the ten largest clones take 7.2%. The TCR was taken from a human donor with diffuse large B-cell lymphoma. Sequenced input: tumor tissue.

In DNA, the CDR3 is TGTGCCAGCAGTGACAGGGGTAGCACAGATACGCAGTATTTT. Protein product: CASSDRGSTDTQYF. The chain recombines TRBV6-1 with TRBJ2-3, with a weak D call TRBD1 (6 bases). The length of the CDR3 is 14 residues. The V end was cut by 3 bases, the J end by 0 bases, with 7 bases between. Germline V gene data show CDR1 as MNHNS and CDR2 as SASEGT.